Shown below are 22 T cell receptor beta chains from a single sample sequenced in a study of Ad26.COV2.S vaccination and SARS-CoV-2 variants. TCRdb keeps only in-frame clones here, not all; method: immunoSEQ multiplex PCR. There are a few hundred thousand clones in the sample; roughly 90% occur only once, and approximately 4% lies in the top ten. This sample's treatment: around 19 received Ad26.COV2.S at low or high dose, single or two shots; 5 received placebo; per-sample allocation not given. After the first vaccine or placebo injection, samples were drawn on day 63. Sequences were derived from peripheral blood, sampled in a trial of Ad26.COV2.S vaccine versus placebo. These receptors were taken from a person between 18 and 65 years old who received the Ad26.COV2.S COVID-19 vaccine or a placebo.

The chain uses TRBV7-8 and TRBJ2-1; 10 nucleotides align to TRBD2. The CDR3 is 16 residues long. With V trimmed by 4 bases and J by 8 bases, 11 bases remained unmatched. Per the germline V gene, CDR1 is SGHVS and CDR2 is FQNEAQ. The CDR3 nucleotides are TGTGCCAGCAGCTCCGGTTTCCAGAGCGGGGGGGATGAGCAGTTCTTC. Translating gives CASSSGFQSGGDEQFF.

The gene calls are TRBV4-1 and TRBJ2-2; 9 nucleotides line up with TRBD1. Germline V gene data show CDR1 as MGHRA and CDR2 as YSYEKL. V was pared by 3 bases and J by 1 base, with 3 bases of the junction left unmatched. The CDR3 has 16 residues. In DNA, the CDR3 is TGCGCCAGCAGCCATACGGGACAGGGGAACACCGGGGAGCTGTTTTTT. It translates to CASSHTGQGNTGELFF.

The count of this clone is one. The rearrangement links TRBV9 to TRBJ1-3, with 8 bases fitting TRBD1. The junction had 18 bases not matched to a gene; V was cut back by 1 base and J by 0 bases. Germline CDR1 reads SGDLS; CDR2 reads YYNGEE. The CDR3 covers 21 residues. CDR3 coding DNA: TGTGCCAGCAGCGTACTGAAAAAGAAGGGGCAGGGGGCGCCCTCTGGAAACACCATATATTTT. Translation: CASSVLKKKGQGAPSGNTIYF.

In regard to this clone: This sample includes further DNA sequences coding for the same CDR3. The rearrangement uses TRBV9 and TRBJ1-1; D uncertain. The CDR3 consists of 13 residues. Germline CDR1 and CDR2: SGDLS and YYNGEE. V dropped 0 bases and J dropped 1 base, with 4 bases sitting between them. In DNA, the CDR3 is TGTGCCAGCAGCGTAGCAGGGAACACTGAAGCTTTCTTT. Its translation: CASSVAGNTEAFF.

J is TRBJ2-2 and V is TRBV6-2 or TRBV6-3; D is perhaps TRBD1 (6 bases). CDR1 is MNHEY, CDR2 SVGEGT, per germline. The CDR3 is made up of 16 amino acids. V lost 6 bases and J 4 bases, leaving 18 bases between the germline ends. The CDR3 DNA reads TGTGCCAGCAGCACCACAGGGTTTTTGGCCACCGGGGAGCTGTTTTTT. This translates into CASSTTGFLATGELFF.

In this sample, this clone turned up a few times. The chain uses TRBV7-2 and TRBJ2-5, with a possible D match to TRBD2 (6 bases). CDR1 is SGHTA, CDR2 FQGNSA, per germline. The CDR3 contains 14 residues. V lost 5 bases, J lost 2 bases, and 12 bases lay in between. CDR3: CASSRWGVQETQYF. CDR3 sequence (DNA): TGTGCCAGCAGCCGCTGGGGGGTTCAAGAGACCCAGTACTTC. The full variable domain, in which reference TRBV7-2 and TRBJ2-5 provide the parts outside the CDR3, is GAGVSQSPSNKVTEKGKDVELRCDPISGHTALYWYRQSLGQGLEFLIYFQGNSAPDKSGLPSDRFSAERTGGSVSTLTIQRTQQEDSAVYLCASSRWGVQETQYFGPGTRLLVL.

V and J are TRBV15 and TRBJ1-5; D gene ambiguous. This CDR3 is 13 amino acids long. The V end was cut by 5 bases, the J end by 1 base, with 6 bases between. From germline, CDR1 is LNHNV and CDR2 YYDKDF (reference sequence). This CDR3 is CATSGRSNQPQHF. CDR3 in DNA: TGTGCCACCAGCGGGAGGAGCAATCAGCCCCAGCATTTT.

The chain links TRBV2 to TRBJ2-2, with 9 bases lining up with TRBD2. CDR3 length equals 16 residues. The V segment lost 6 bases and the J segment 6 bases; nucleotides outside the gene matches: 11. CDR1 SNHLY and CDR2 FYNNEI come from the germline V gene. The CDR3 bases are TGTGCCAGCAGGAGGGGGCTAGCGGGGTCCTCCGGGGAGCTGTTTTTT. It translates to CASRRGLAGSSGELFF. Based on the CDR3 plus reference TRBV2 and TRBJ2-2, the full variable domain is EPEVTQTPSHQVTQMGQEVILRCVPISNHLYFYWYRQILGQKVEFLVSFYNNEISEKSEIFDDQFSVERPDGSNFTLKIRSTKLEDSAMYFCASRRGLAGSSGELFFGEGSRLTVL.

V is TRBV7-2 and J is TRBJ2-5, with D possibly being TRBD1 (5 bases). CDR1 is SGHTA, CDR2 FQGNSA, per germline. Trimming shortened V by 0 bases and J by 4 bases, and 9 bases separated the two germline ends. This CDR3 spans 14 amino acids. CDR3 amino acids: CASSLAFRGETQYF. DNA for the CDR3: TGTGCCAGCAGCTTAGCGTTTAGGGGAGAGACCCAGTACTTC.

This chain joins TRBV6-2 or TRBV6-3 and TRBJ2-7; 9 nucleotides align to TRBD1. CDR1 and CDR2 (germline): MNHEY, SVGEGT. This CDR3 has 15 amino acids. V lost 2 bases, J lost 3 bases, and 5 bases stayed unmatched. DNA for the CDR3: TGTGCCAGCAGTTACGATCCGACAGGGGGCTACGAGCAGTACTTC. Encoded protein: CASSYDPTGGYEQYF.

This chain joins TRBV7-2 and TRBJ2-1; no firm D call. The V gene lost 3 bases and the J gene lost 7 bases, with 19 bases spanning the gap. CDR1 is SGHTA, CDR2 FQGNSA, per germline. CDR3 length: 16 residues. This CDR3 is CASSLKTGLRNNEQFF. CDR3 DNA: TGTGCCAGCAGCTTGAAGACGGGCTTAAGGAATAATGAGCAGTTCTTC.

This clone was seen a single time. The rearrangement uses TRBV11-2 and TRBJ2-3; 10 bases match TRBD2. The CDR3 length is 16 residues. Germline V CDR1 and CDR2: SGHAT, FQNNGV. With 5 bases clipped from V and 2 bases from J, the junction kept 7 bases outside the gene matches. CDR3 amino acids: CASSKTSGVITDTQYF. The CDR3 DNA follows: TGTGCCAGCAGCAAAACTAGCGGGGTGATCACAGATACGCAGTATTTT.

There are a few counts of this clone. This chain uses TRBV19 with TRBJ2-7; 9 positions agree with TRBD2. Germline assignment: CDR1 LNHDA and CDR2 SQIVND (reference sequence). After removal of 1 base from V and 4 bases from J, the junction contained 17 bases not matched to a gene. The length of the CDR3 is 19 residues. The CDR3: CASSIAPWKRGATLYEQYF. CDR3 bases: TGTGCCAGTAGTATAGCCCCTTGGAAGCGGGGGGCCACCCTTTACGAGCAGTACTTC.

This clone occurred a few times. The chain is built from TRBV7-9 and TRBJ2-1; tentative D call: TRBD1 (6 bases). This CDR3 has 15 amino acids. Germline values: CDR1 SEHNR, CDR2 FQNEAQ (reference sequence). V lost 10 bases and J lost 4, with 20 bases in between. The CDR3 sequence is CATTVATGLYNEQFF. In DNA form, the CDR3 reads TGTGCCACCACGGTGGCCACAGGGCTATACAATGAGCAGTTCTTC.

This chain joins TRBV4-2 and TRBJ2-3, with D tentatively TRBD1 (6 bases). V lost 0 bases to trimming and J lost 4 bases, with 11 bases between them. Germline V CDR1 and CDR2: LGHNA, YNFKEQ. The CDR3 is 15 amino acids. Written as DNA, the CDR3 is TGTGCCAGCAGCCAAGAGAACAGGGCGGCAGATACGCAGTATTTT. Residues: CASSQENRAADTQYF.

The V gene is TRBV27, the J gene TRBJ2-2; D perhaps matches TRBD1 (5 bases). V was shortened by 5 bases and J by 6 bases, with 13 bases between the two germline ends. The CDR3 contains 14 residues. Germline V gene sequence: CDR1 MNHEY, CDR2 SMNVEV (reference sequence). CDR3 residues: CASSTGSHSGELFF. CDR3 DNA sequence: TGTGCCAGCAGTACAGGTTCTCACTCCGGGGAGCTGTTTTTT.

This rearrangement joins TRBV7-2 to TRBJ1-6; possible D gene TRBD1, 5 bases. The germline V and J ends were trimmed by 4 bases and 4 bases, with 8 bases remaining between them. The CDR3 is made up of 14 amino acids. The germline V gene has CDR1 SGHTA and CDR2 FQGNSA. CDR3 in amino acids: CASSSDRYNSPLHF. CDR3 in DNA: TGTGCCAGCAGCTCCGACAGATATAATTCACCCCTCCACTTT.

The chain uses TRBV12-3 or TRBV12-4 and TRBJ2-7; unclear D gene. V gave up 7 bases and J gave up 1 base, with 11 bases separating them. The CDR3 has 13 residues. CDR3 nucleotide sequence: TGTGCCAGCACCCCGCCTGGATCCTACGAGCAGTACTTC. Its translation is CASTPPGSYEQYF.

CDR3 loop: CASSQSGLAHNEQFF. The CDR3 DNA follows: TGCGCCAGCAGCCAATCGGGACTAGCTCACAATGAGCAGTTCTTC. The chain has TRBV4-3 and TRBJ2-1, with TRBD2 matching 9 bases. Losses at the gene ends were 2 bases for V and 5 bases for J; bases not matched to a gene: 4. The CDR3 totals 15 residues. CDR1 and CDR2 from the germline V gene are LGHNA and YSLEER.

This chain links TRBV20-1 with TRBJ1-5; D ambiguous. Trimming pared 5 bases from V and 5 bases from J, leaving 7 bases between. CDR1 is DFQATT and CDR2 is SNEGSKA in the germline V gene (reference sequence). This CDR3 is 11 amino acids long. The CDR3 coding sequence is TGCAGTGCTCAGGCGCATCAGCCCCAGCATTTT. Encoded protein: CSAQAHQPQHF.

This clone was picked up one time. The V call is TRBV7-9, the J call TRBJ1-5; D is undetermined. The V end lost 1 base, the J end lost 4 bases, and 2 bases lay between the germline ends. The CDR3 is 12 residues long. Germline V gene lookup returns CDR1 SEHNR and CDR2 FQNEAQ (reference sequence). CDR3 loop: CASSLENQPQHF. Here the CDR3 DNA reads TGTGCCAGCAGCTTAGAAAATCAGCCCCAGCATTTT.

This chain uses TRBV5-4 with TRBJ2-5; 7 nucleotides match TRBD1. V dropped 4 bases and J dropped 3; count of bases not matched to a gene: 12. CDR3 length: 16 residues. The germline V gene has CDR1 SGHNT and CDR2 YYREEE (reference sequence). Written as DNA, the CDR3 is TGTGCCAGCAGCGATCGTATTAGACAGGGAAAAGAGACCCAGTACTTC. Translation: CASSDRIRQGKETQYF.